This T cell receptor (beta chain) was captured by sequencing in a study of CD4+ T cells in melanoma. Per the germline V gene, CDR1 is SEHNR and CDR2 is FQNEAQ (reference sequence). The CDR3 runs to 15 residues. V shed 5 bases and J shed 0 bases, with 11 bases lying between them. Method: immunoSEQ multiplex PCR; TCRdb's copy keeps in-frame clones and lacks some. The sample records 10,000 to 13,000 clones, 55% to 75% being singletons. The sample consisted of cells from a culture (not recorded whether cultured in vitro). The chain couples TRBV7-9 to TRBJ1-3, with D tentatively TRBD1 (6 bases). This clonotype was obtained from a human donor with melanoma. Here the CDR3 DNA reads TGTGCCAGCAGCCCCAGGGGTGGCTCTGGAAACACCATATATTTT. It yields the protein CASSPRGGSGNTIYF.